This passage covers 22 T cell receptor beta chains from one sample sequenced in a study of OX40 agonist ivuxolimab in advanced cancers. TCRdb's copy holds only in-frame clones and misses some; the assay was immunoSEQ multiplex PCR. The sample has 30,000 to 35,000 clones, roughly 90% seen once. The source material was CD4+ or CD8+ T cells sorted from blood, sampled in a trial of the OX40 agonist ivuxolimab. These receptors all stem from an adult with an advanced solid tumor such as melanoma, head and neck, liver or kidney cancer.

V and J are TRBV29-1 and TRBJ2-2; TRBD2 matches 7 bases. Germline-derived CDR1 and CDR2 are SQVTM and ANQGSEA. The J segment lost 4 bases and the V segment lost 4 bases, leaving 6 bases of the junction unmatched. This CDR3 contains 14 residues. CDR3 nucleotide sequence: TGCAGCGTTGCCTGGACTAGTCCCACCGGGGAGCTGTTTTTT. Translation: CSVAWTSPTGELFF.

The rearrangement joins TRBV4-2 to TRBJ2-2; D not certain. CDR1 is LGHNA and CDR2 is YNFKEQ in the germline V gene. This CDR3 region has 12 residues. Trimming removed 2 bases at V and 7 bases at J, with 5 bases between. The DNA for the CDR3 is TGTGCCAGCAGCCAACCGGACGGGGAGCTGTTTTTT. It is translated as CASSQPDGELFF.

V and J are TRBV15 and TRBJ1-1; 7 nucleotides align to TRBD1. This CDR3 region has 13 residues. Germline assignment: CDR1 LNHNV and CDR2 YYDKDF (reference sequence). Unmatched junction bases numbered 6, after V lost 3 bases and J lost 8 bases. The CDR3, as DNA: TGTGCCACCAGCAGCCGGCGGGACAGAGAAGCTTTCTTT. It yields the protein CATSSRRDREAFF.

The chain has TRBV29-1 and TRBJ2-3, with TRBD1 matching 9 bases. V shed 5 bases, J shed 1 base, and the junction held 1 base outside the gene matches. The CDR3 is made up of 13 amino acids. CDR1 and CDR2 (germline): SQVTM, ANQGSEA. The CDR3 is CSVRTGGTDTQYF. The CDR3 DNA reads as TGCAGCGTTCGGACAGGGGGCACAGATACGCAGTATTTT.

The rearrangement links TRBV7-9 to TRBJ2-1; D might be TRBD1 or TRBD2, each matching 5 bases. CDR1 is SEHNR and CDR2 is FQNEAQ in the germline V gene (reference sequence). Trimming stripped 7 bases from V and 6 bases from J, with 13 bases between. The CDR3 loop spans 13 amino acids. CDR3 residues: CASTPVGVNEQFF. The CDR3 nucleotides read TGTGCCAGCACCCCCGTGGGGGTCAATGAGCAGTTCTTC.

The chain couples TRBV6-6 to TRBJ2-5, with D possibly TRBD2 on 6 matching bases. The CDR3 runs to 16 residues. Germline V CDR1 and CDR2: MNHNY, SVGAGI (reference sequence). The V and J ends lost 7 bases and 4 bases respectively, with 22 bases between them. CDR3 DNA sequence: TGTGCCAGCACTGTGATCCCCGGAGGGCCAGGAGAGACCCAGTACTTC. Protein sequence: CASTVIPGGPGETQYF.

V and J are TRBV15 and TRBJ2-3; 9 nucleotides align to TRBD1. V lost 0 bases and J lost 2; bases outside the gene matches: 3. The CDR3 is 16 residues long. Germline V gene lookup returns CDR1 LNHNV and CDR2 YYDKDF (reference sequence). In DNA form, the CDR3 reads TGTGCCACCAGCAGAGAAACAGGGGGCACCACAGATACGCAGTATTTT. Translating it yields CATSRETGGTTDTQYF.

V is TRBV5-4 and J is TRBJ1-5; D not resolved. V lost 4 bases and J lost 4, with 6 bases in between. CDR1 SGHNT and CDR2 YYREEE come from the germline V gene (reference sequence). The CDR3 length is 12 residues. DNA of the CDR3: TGTGCCAGCAGCCTCGGGAATCAGCCCCAGCATTTT. Amino acids: CASSLGNQPQHF.

The rearrangement joins TRBV7-6 to TRBJ1-4; 7 bases match TRBD1. In germline, CDR1 is SGHVS, CDR2 FNYEAQ. Germline trimming cut 4 bases from V and 2 bases from J; bases unmatched to any gene: 10. This CDR3 contains 17 residues. CDR3 region: CASSSNIQGSTNEKLFF. CDR3 coding DNA: TGTGCCAGCAGCTCGAACATACAGGGGTCGACTAATGAAAAACTGTTTTTT.

This clone was recorded only once. The V call is TRBV7-9, the J call TRBJ2-7, with 8 nucleotides matching TRBD2. Germline loops: CDR1 SEHNR, CDR2 FQNEAQ (reference sequence). This CDR3 contains 15 residues. V was pared by 6 bases and J by 3 bases, with 10 bases of the junction left unmatched. CDR3: CASSASGGSFYEQYF. CDR3 bases: TGTGCCAGCAGTGCGAGCGGGGGAAGTTTCTACGAGCAGTACTTC.

The CDR3 sequence is CASSIGDREQYF. CDR3 bases: TGTGCCAGTAGTATTGGGGACAGAGAGCAGTACTTC. The chain combines TRBV19 with TRBJ2-7; 7 bases line up with TRBD1. Germline CDR1 is LNHDA and CDR2 is SQIVND (reference sequence). The ends lost 3 bases at V and 7 bases at J; junction bases unmatched: 3. The CDR3 length is 12 residues.

This clone was picked up one time. The chain recombines TRBV7-9 with TRBJ2-7; D gene unclear. The CDR3 length is 12 residues. Germline CDR1 reads SEHNR; CDR2 reads FQNEAQ (reference sequence). The germline V and J ends were trimmed by 5 bases and 6 bases, with 11 bases remaining between them. In nucleotides, the CDR3 is TGTGCCAGCAGCCTAATATTCTCCGAGCAGTACTTC. Its protein product is CASSLIFSEQYF.

The V gene is TRBV19, the J gene TRBJ1-1; 12 bases map to TRBD1. Germline V CDR1 and CDR2: LNHDA, SQIVND (reference sequence). V shed 9 bases, J shed 5 bases, and the junction held 7 bases outside the gene matches. This CDR3 is built from 14 residues. The CDR3 DNA follows: TGTGCCAGCGGGACAGGGGGCGAGGGGACTGAAGCTTTCTTT. This translates into CASGTGGEGTEAFF.

This clone occurred a few times. The gene calls are TRBV4-1 and TRBJ1-1; no definite D call. From germline, CDR1 is MGHRA and CDR2 YSYEKL. The CDR3 covers 13 residues. V was trimmed by 0 bases and J by 6 bases, leaving 8 bases between them. This CDR3 is CASSQDRAAEAFF. The CDR3 nucleotides read TGCGCCAGCAGCCAAGATCGGGCAGCTGAAGCTTTCTTT.

The chain couples TRBV4-2 to TRBJ2-5, with 13 bases identical to TRBD2. Germline V lookup: CDR1 LGHNA, CDR2 YNFKEQ. The CDR3 loop spans 16 amino acids. V shed 4 bases and J 4 bases; nucleotides not matched to a gene: 6. In DNA form, the CDR3 reads TGTGCCAGCAGCCCGGGGACTAGCGGGGTCGGAGAGACCCAGTACTTC. It codes for CASSPGTSGVGETQYF.

CDR3 coding DNA: TGTGCCACCGCGCTTTCCTACGAGCAGTACTTC. The encoded protein is CATALSYEQYF. This chain connects TRBV28 to TRBJ2-7; D gene unclear. This CDR3 spans 11 amino acids. With 10 bases removed from V and 1 base from J, the gap between germline ends came to 8 bases. Germline V gene data show CDR1 as MDHEN and CDR2 as SYDVKM.

This clone was recorded once. The gene calls are TRBV7-9 and TRBJ1-1; D remains unclear. CDR3 length: 14 residues. V was cut by 1 base and J by 3 bases, with 9 bases left in between. Germline values: CDR1 SEHNR, CDR2 FQNEAQ (reference sequence). This CDR3 reads CASSLGSSDTEAFF. The CDR3 DNA sequence: TGTGCCAGCAGCTTAGGATCGTCCGACACTGAAGCTTTCTTT. Full variable domain (missing parts from reference TRBV7-9 and TRBJ1-1): DTGVSQNPRHKITKRGQNVTFRCDPISEHNRLYWYRQTLGQGPEFLTYFQNEAQLEKSRLLSDRFSAERPKGSFSTLEIQRTEQGDSAMYLCASSLGSSDTEAFFGQGTRLTVV.

CDR3 DNA sequence: TGTGCCAGCAGTTTTGGGACAAGGGATGAAAAACTGTTTTTT. It is translated as CASSFGTRDEKLFF. The chain is built from TRBV27 and TRBJ1-4, with D tentatively TRBD1 (6 bases). Per germline, CDR1 MNHEY and CDR2 SMNVEV (reference sequence). V was trimmed by 3 bases and J by 6 bases, leaving 11 bases between them. The CDR3 covers 14 residues.

This chain joins TRBV7-8 and TRBJ2-5; 8 positions agree with TRBD2. Germline CDR1 and CDR2: SGHVS and FQNEAQ. The V and J ends lost 5 bases and 1 base, in that order; junction bases with no gene match: 15. The CDR3 loop spans 18 amino acids. The DNA for the CDR3 is TGTGCCAGCAGCGCCAGGGGCGGGGGGACTCCCTCCCAAGAGACCCAGTACTTC. Protein sequence: CASSARGGGTPSQETQYF.

V gene TRBV27 combines with J gene TRBJ2-5; the match to TRBD2 covers 13 bases. There are 14 residues in the CDR3. V was pared by 5 bases and J by 6 bases, with 3 bases of the junction left unmatched. CDR1 is MNHEY, CDR2 SMNVEV, per germline (reference sequence). CDR3 DNA: TGTGCCAGCAGTCTCGGGACTAGCGGGAAGACCCAGTACTTC. Protein: CASSLGTSGKTQYF.

Judged by abundance, this clone is hyperexpanded. The V and J genes are TRBV13 and TRBJ2-1; no clear D gene. V lost 1 base to trimming and J lost 7 bases, with 5 bases between them. The CDR3 sequence is 12 residues long. CDR1 and CDR2 from the germline V gene are PRHDT and FYEKMQ (reference sequence). The CDR3 loop reads CASSLVGNEQFF. For the CDR3, the DNA is TGTGCCAGCAGCTTAGTGGGGAATGAGCAGTTCTTC.

J is TRBJ1-1 and V is TRBV28, with 12 bases lining up with TRBD1. Germline lookup yields CDR1 MDHEN and CDR2 SYDVKM. With 3 bases clipped from V and 0 bases from J, the junction kept 5 bases outside the gene matches. The CDR3 consists of 17 residues. CDR3 DNA: TGTGCCAGCAGTTTCGGGACAGGGGGCGGGTTGAACACTGAAGCTTTCTTT. Its translation: CASSFGTGGGLNTEAFF.